This TCR beta chain emerged from a study of response to subunit inactivated influenza vaccine. The CDR3 covers 12 residues. Trimming removed 6 bases at V and 6 bases at J, with 11 bases between. Broader study findings: It was the authors' suggestion that each seasonal influenza vaccination recruits few new T cells.

MiXCR was run by TCRdb on the RT-PCR reads, yielding one entry per CDR3 protein. The data show around 540,000 distinct CDR3 sequences, 10% to 15% seen once. With regard to this clonotype: The antigen remains undetermined. This could be a read error, since a much larger clone is one nucleotide away.

The origin of this receptor is a man aged 45 to 65 who received an inactivated influenza vaccine. This sequence joins TRBV12-3 or TRBV12-4 and TRBJ1-1, with D possibly being TRBD1 (5 bases). Sequenced here: PBMCs from blood, sampled on the day of vaccination. CDR3 sequence: CASSQIRAEAFF. CDR3 nucleotides: TGTGCCAGCAGCCAAATCAGGGCTGAAGCTTTCTTT.